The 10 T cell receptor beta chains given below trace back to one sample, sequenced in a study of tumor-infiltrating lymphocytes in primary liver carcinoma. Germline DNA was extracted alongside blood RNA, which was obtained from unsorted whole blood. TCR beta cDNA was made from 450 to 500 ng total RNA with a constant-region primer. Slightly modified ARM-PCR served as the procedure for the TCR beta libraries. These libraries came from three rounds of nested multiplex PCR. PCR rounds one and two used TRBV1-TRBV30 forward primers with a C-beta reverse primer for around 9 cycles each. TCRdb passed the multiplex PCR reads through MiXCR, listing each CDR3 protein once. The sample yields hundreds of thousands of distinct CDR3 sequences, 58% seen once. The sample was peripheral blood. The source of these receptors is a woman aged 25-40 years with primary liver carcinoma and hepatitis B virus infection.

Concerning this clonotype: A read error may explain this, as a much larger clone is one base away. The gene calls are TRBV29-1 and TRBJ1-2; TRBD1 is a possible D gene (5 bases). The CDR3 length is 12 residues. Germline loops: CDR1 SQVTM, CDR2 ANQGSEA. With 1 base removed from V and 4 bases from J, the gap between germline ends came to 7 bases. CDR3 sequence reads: CSVEVGGYGYTF. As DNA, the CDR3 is TGCAGCGTTGAAGTGGGGGGCTATGGCTACACCTTC.

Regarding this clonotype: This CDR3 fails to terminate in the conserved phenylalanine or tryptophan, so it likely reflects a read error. The DNA of the CDR3 is TGCAGCGTTTCAACTAGCACTACAGATACGCAGTATTTA. Its translation: CSVSTSTTDTQYL. The chain is built from TRBV29-1 and TRBJ2-3, with D perhaps TRBD2 (6 bases). CDR1 is SQVTM and CDR2 is ANQGSEA in the germline V gene. This CDR3 comprises 13 residues. The V end lost 5 bases, the J end lost 3 bases, and 12 bases lay between the germline ends.

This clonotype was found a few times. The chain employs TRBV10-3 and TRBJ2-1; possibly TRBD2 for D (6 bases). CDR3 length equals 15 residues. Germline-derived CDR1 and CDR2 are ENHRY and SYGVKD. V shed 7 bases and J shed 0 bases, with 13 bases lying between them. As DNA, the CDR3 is TGTGCCATCACCCGGGACTCTGGCTCCTACAATGAGCAGTTCTTC. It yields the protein CAITRDSGSYNEQFF.

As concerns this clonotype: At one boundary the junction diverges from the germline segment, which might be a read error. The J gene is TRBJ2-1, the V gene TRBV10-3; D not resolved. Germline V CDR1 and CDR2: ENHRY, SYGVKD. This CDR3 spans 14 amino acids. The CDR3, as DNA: TGTGCCATCAGTGAAACTACCCGAAACAATGAGCAGTTCTTT. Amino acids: CAISETTRNNEQFF.

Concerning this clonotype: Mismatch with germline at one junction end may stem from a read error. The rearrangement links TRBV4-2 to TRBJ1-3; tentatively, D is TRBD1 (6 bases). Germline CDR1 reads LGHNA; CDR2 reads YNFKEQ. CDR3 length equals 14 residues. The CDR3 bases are TGCGCCAGCAGCAGGGGAGGGTCTGGAAACTCCATATATTTT. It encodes CASSRGGSGNSIYF.

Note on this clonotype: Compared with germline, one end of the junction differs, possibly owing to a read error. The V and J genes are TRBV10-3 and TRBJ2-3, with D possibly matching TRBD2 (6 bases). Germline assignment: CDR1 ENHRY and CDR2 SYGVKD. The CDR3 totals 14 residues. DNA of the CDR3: TGTGCCATCAGTTCGTCAACTAGCACAAATACGCAGTATTTT. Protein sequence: CAISSSTSTNTQYF.

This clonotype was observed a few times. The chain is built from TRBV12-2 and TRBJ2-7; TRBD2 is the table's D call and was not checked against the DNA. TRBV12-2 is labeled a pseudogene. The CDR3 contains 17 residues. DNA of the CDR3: TGTGCAAGTCGCCACCCCGGACTAGCGGGAGTCTCCTACGAGCAGTACTTC. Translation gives CASRHPGLAGVSYEQYF.

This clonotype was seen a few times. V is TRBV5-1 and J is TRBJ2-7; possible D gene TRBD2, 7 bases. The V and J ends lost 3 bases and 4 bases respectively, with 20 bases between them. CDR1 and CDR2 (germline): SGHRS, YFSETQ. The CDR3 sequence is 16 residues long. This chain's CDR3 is CASSSIPQGRGYEQYF. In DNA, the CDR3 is TGCGCCAGCAGCTCCATTCCTCAGGGGCGGGGGTACGAGCAGTACTTC.

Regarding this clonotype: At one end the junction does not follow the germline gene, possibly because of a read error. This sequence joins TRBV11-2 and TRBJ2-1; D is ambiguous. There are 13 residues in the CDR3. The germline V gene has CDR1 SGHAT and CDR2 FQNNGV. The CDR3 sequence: CASSLGYSNEQVF. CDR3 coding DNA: TGTGCCAGCAGCTTAGGCTACTCCAATGAGCAGGTCTTC.

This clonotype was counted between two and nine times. CDR3 nucleotide sequence: TGTGCCAGCAGCACGGACAGGGGATGGGAGACCCAGTACTTC. Its translation: CASSTDRGWETQYF. The chain uses TRBV6-5 and TRBJ2-5; 9 nucleotides match TRBD1. Germline loops: CDR1 MNHEY, CDR2 SVGAGI. V shed 6 bases and J 5 bases; nucleotides not matched to a gene: 7. This CDR3 spans 14 amino acids.